These 30 T cell receptor beta chains share one sample of origin, sequenced in a study of blood T cells in healthy people across ages. A J-beta primer mix and a sample-barcoded 5' primer were used in a second PCR of roughly 7 to 12 cycles. TCRdb passed the 5' RACE reads through MiXCR, listing each CDR3 protein once. The profile shows around 1.5 million distinct CDR3 sequences, 42% of them singletons. The sequenced material came from blood. The source of these receptors is a woman between 18 and 29 years old in good health.

This clonotype has more than one count but fewer than ten. V gene TRBV28 combines with J gene TRBJ2-7; TRBD1 matches at 9 bases. Per the germline V gene, CDR1 is MDHEN and CDR2 is SYDVKM. Trimming took 7 bases from V and 5 from J; bases not matched to a gene: 9. The CDR3 sequence is 14 residues long. In DNA form, the CDR3 reads TGTGCCAGCAACGAGCAGGGACAGGGAAACGAGCAGTACTTC. It translates to CASNEQGQGNEQYF.

The chain is built from TRBV3-1 and TRBJ2-7, with D possibly TRBD2 on 5 matching bases. Germline V gene sequence: CDR1 LGHDT, CDR2 YNNKEL (reference sequence). The length of the CDR3 is 13 residues. Between the trimmed V and J ends, which lost 0 bases and 9 bases, there was a span of 12 bases. CDR3 residues: CASSQEDASRQYF. The DNA for the CDR3 is TGTGCCAGCAGCCAAGAGGACGCTAGCCGGCAGTACTTC.

This clonotype has just one count. This sequence joins TRBV5-1 and TRBJ2-2; 12 bases agree with TRBD1. The V and J ends lost 1 base and 2 bases, in that order; junction bases with no gene match: 3. This CDR3 has 17 amino acids. Germline values: CDR1 SGHRS, CDR2 YFSETQ. The CDR3 loop reads CASSLYGTGGNTGELFF. DNA for the CDR3: TGCGCCAGCAGCTTGTATGGGACAGGGGGCAACACCGGGGAGCTGTTTTTT. Looking up the rest from reference TRBV5-1 and TRBJ2-2 gives the full variable domain: KAGVTQTPRYLIKTRGQQVTLSCSPISGHRSVSWYQQTPGQGLQFLFEYFSETQRNKGNFPGRFSGRQFSNSRSEMNVSTLELGDSALYLCASSLYGTGGNTGELFFGEGSRLTVL.

V and J are TRBV5-1 and TRBJ1-3, with 7 bases that match TRBD1. The CDR3 runs 16 residues. Trimming cost V 3 bases and J 0 bases; bases outside gene matches: 6. CDR1 and CDR2 (germline): SGHRS, YFSETQ. The CDR3: CASSYGDSSSGNTIYF. The CDR3 nucleotides read TGCGCCAGCAGCTACGGGGACAGCAGCTCTGGAAACACCATATATTTT.

This clonotype occurred a few times. V usage is TRBV3-1 and J usage is TRBJ2-3, with 11 bases fitting TRBD1. The CDR3 is made up of 17 amino acids. CDR1 and CDR2 (germline): LGHDT, YNNKEL (reference sequence). Losses at the gene ends were 0 bases for V and 4 bases for J; bases not matched to a gene: 6. Here the CDR3 reads CASSQDLDRGPSDTQYF. The DNA of the CDR3 is TGTGCCAGCAGCCAAGATTTGGACAGGGGGCCCTCAGATACGCAGTATTTT.

The chain is built from TRBV12-3 or TRBV12-4 and TRBJ2-3; a weak D match, TRBD2 (5 bases). The CDR3 has 13 amino acids. V lost 5 bases to trimming and J lost 13 bases, with 19 bases between them. The CDR3 DNA reads as TGTGCCAGCAGTCCCCCACGGCTGGGAGATGAGTATTTT. The encoded protein is CASSPPRLGDEYF.

This rearrangement joins TRBV7-2 to TRBJ1-1; D is perhaps TRBD1 (5 bases). V was shortened by 1 base and J by 0 bases, with 12 bases between the two germline ends. CDR3 length: 16 amino acids. CDR1 is SGHTA and CDR2 is FQGNSA in the germline V gene. The CDR3 loop is CASSLVGGAMNTEAFF. For the CDR3, the DNA is TGTGCCAGCAGCTTAGTTGGGGGTGCGATGAACACTGAAGCTTTCTTT.

The chain has TRBV12-3 or TRBV12-4 and TRBJ1-6; D might be TRBD1 (5 bases). The CDR3 totals 14 residues. Trimming removed 1 base at V and 10 bases at J, with 11 bases between. The DNA of the CDR3 is TGTGCCAGCAGTTTAGGATCCAGGGCCTCACCCCTCCACTTT. Amino acid sequence: CASSLGSRASPLHF.

The gene calls are TRBV20-1 and TRBJ1-1; D gene unclear. The length of the CDR3 is 17 residues. CDR1 is DFQATT, CDR2 SNEGSKA, per germline (reference sequence). Trimming took off 0 bases at V and 1 base at J, with 18 bases between the two ends. The CDR3 DNA reads as TGCAGTGCTAGAGACGGGCGGAAGGCAACCCCGAACACTGAAGCTTTCTTT. Protein sequence: CSARDGRKATPNTEAFF.

The CDR3 region is CASRQGADGYTF. CDR3 nucleotides: TGTGCCAGCAGACAGGGGGCCGATGGCTACACCTTC. The chain is built from TRBV6-5 and TRBJ1-2; TRBD1 matches 9 bases. The V segment lost 6 bases and the J segment 6 bases; nucleotides outside the gene matches: 2. The CDR3 consists of 12 residues. Germline-derived CDR1 and CDR2 are MNHEY and SVGAGI.

The DNA of the CDR3 is TGCAGTGCCAAAGGGGTAGCGAACACAGATACGCAGTATTTT. This sequence encodes CSAKGVANTDTQYF. The gene calls are TRBV20-1 and TRBJ2-3; possibly TRBD1 or TRBD2 for D (5 bases each). Germline V gene sequence: CDR1 DFQATT, CDR2 SNEGSKA (reference sequence). The V end lost 6 bases, the J end lost 2 bases, and 15 bases lay between the germline ends. The CDR3 sequence is 14 residues long.

The rearrangement uses TRBV20-1 and TRBJ2-1; TRBD1 agrees at 9 bases. Germline CDR1 DFQATT, CDR2 SNEGSKA (reference sequence). V was clipped by 2 bases and J by 7 bases; unmatched bases: 9. CDR3 length: 15 residues. The CDR3 DNA reads TGCAGTGCTAGATACGCCGGGACAGGGTCGAATGAGCAGTTCTTC. Residues: CSARYAGTGSNEQFF.

This clonotype was found a few times. V and J are TRBV28 and TRBJ2-1, with D maybe TRBD2 (9 bases). The CDR3 is 15 amino acids. The germline V gene encodes CDR1 MDHEN and CDR2 SYDVKM. V was trimmed by 7 bases and J by 8 bases, leaving 21 bases between them. The CDR3 bases are TGTGCCAGCAAACCTCAGGGGGCGGGGGGGCATGAGCAGTTCTTC. As protein: CASKPQGAGGHEQFF.

V is TRBV12-3 or TRBV12-4 and J is TRBJ2-1, with 7 bases matching TRBD1. Unmatched junction bases numbered 3, after V lost 5 bases and J lost 8 bases. The CDR3 runs 12 residues. CDR3 amino acids: CASSGTEDEQFF. In DNA form, the CDR3 reads TGTGCCAGCAGTGGGACAGAGGATGAGCAGTTCTTC.

This chain uses TRBV20-1 with TRBJ2-1, with D unclear. The V end lost 3 bases, the J end lost 9 bases, and 18 bases lay between the germline ends. The germline V gene has CDR1 DFQATT and CDR2 SNEGSKA (reference sequence). This CDR3 contains 14 residues. CDR3 sequence (DNA): TGCAGTGCTAGGGGCGGCTTAGCCGGACCTGAGCAGTTCTTC. Amino acids: CSARGGLAGPEQFF.

This clonotype showed up many times. This chain links TRBV4-1 with TRBJ1-2; D is unclear. Trimming stripped 0 bases from V and 5 bases from J, with 13 bases between. This CDR3 is 15 amino acids long. Germline lookup yields CDR1 MGHRA and CDR2 YSYEKL. CDR3: CASSQDQIGSYGYTF. CDR3 coding DNA: TGCGCCAGCAGCCAAGATCAAATCGGCAGTTATGGCTACACCTTC.

Only a few counts were recorded for this clonotype. This chain connects TRBV20-1 to TRBJ2-1; D ambiguous. The CDR3 has 11 residues. V was shortened by 1 base and J by 10 bases, with 8 bases between the two germline ends. The germline V gene has CDR1 DFQATT and CDR2 SNEGSKA (reference sequence). CDR3 amino acids: CSARGSPEQFF. The CDR3 region has the DNA TGCAGTGCTAGAGGATCCCCCGAGCAGTTCTTC.

This clonotype has just one count. This chain links TRBV27 with TRBJ1-2; D is possibly TRBD1 (6 bases). V lost 8 bases, J lost 6 bases, and 19 bases lay in between. The CDR3 is 14 residues long. The V gene's germline CDR1 is MNHEY and CDR2 SMNVEV (reference sequence). The CDR3 region is CASRGAGQSHGYTF. The CDR3 DNA reads as TGTGCCAGCCGTGGCGCAGGACAGAGTCATGGCTACACCTTC.

V and J are TRBV7-2 and TRBJ2-5; perhaps TRBD2 as D (6 bases). The CDR3 is made up of 15 amino acids. V lost 4 bases to trimming and J lost 2 bases, with 14 bases between them. Looked up from germline, CDR1 is SGHTA and CDR2 is FQGNSA. CDR3 sequence reads: CASSWTLGTQETQYF. The CDR3, as DNA: TGTGCCAGCAGCTGGACTCTAGGGACTCAAGAGACCCAGTACTTC.

The genes are TRBV7-9 and TRBJ2-1, with D maybe TRBD1 (5 bases). The V end lost 2 bases, the J end lost 1 base, and 12 bases lay between the germline ends. CDR1 is SEHNR, CDR2 FQNEAQ, per germline (reference sequence). The CDR3 covers 16 residues. CDR3 sequence reads: CASSLPTDSSYNEQFF. In nucleotides, the CDR3 is TGTGCCAGCAGCTTACCGACAGACAGTTCCTACAATGAGCAGTTCTTC.

This rearrangement joins TRBV2 to TRBJ2-2, with 11 nucleotides matching TRBD1. Germline CDR1 SNHLY, CDR2 FYNNEI. The V segment lost 9 bases and the J segment 4 bases; nucleotides outside the gene matches: 4. This CDR3 is built from 14 residues. DNA of the CDR3: TGTGCCAGAACCGGGACAGGGGGCACCGGGGAGCTGTTTTTT. This sequence encodes CARTGTGGTGELFF.

This clonotype turned up a few times. The gene calls are TRBV20-1 and TRBJ2-7; the D gene is possibly TRBD1 (5 bases). The CDR3 length is 13 residues. Germline CDR1 reads DFQATT; CDR2 reads SNEGSKA (reference sequence). Trimming removed 5 bases at V and 2 bases at J, with 13 bases between. The chain's CDR3 is CSAPDSVTYEQYF. The CDR3 DNA reads TGCAGTGCTCCAGACAGCGTAACCTACGAGCAGTACTTC.

This CDR3 reads CSARDLGEDRGDYGYTF. DNA of the CDR3: TGCAGTGCTAGAGATTTGGGGGAGGACAGGGGGGACTATGGCTACACCTTC. The rearrangement uses TRBV20-1 and TRBJ1-2; TRBD1 matches at 10 bases. From germline, CDR1 is DFQATT and CDR2 SNEGSKA (reference sequence). The ends lost 0 bases at V and 3 bases at J; junction bases unmatched: 10. The CDR3 length is 17 residues.

CDR3 sequence: CASSPPSGGDEQFF. In nucleotides, the CDR3 is TGTGCCAGCTCACCACCGTCAGGGGGCGATGAGCAGTTCTTC. The gene calls are TRBV18 and TRBJ2-1, with TRBD1 matching over 8 bases. The germline V gene encodes CDR1 KGHSH and CDR2 LQKENI. This CDR3 region has 14 residues. The junction had 3 bases not matched to a gene; V was cut back by 0 bases and J by 8 bases. Full variable domain (rest looked up from reference TRBV18 and TRBJ2-1): NAGVMQNPRHLVRRRGQEARLRCSPMKGHSHVYWYRQLPEEGLKFMVYLQKENIIDESGMPKERFSAEFPKEGPSILRIQQVVRGDSAAYFCASSPPSGGDEQFFGPGTRLTVL.

With regard to this clonotype: Being one base from a much bigger clone, this may be a read error. V and J are TRBV12-3 or TRBV12-4 and TRBJ1-2; a weak D match, TRBD1 (6 bases). CDR3 length: 14 residues. V was clipped by 5 bases and J by 4 bases, with 14 bases between them. DNA of the CDR3: TGTGCCAGCAGTGTCACCTCGACAGGCTATGGCTACACCTTC. Translation: CASSVTSTGYGYTF.

This clonotype was seen a single time. The chain uses TRBV12-5 and TRBJ2-7, with TRBD2 identical over 8 bases. The CDR3 spans 14 residues. Trimming at V came to 6 bases and at J to 0 bases, leaving 4 bases not matched to a gene. Germline V gives CDR1 LGHNT, CDR2 FRNRAP. CDR3: CASGERENSYEQYF. The CDR3 DNA reads as TGTGCTAGTGGGGAGCGGGAGAACTCCTACGAGCAGTACTTC. The complete variable domain, with remaining parts taken from reference TRBV12-5 and TRBJ2-7, reads DARVTQTPRHKVTEMGQEVTMRCQPILGHNTVFWYRQTMMQGLELLAYFRNRAPLDDSGMPKDRFSAEMPDATLATLKIQPSEPRDSAVYFCASGERENSYEQYFGPGTRLTVT.

V gene TRBV5-1 combines with J gene TRBJ2-7; D uncertain. This CDR3 has 16 amino acids. V lost 1 base and J lost 5, with 19 bases in between. In germline, CDR1 is SGHRS, CDR2 YFSETQ. CDR3 bases: TGCGCCAGCAGCTTGTTTGCGAACCCGCCGAATGACGAGCAGTACTTC. Its protein is CASSLFANPPNDEQYF.

Only a few counts were recorded for this clonotype. The chain is built from TRBV7-6 and TRBJ1-1, with D tentatively TRBD1 (5 bases). Germline V lookup: CDR1 SGHVS, CDR2 FNYEAQ. V was cut by 2 bases and J by 0 bases, with 13 bases left in between. The CDR3 length is 16 residues. CDR3 DNA: TGTGCCAGCAGCTTAAGTTCCGGGGGAGTGAACACTGAAGCTTTCTTT. Amino acids: CASSLSSGGVNTEAFF.

The chain has TRBV27 and TRBJ2-7, with D hard to call. Germline V gene lookup returns CDR1 MNHEY and CDR2 SMNVEV (reference sequence). With 5 bases removed from V and 2 bases from J, the gap between germline ends came to 16 bases. CDR3 length equals 15 residues. CDR3 sequence reads: CASSLGSNVAYEQYF. The CDR3 nucleotides are TGTGCCAGCAGTCTCGGTAGTAACGTGGCCTACGAGCAGTACTTC.

V gene TRBV7-3 combines with J gene TRBJ2-2; no definite D call. V lost 5 bases, J lost 4 bases, and 20 bases lay in between. This CDR3 has 17 residues. CDR1 and CDR2 (germline): SGHTA, FQGTGA. The CDR3 DNA sequence: TGTGCCAGCAGCCCTAGTTGGTATGGTCCTAGCACCGGGGAGCTGTTTTTT. This translates into CASSPSWYGPSTGELFF.